The clone carrying this T cell receptor beta chain is a singleton in its sample. Its antigen remains unknown. This entry belongs to a study of shared clonotypes between healthy human individuals. V was pared by 1 base and J by 6 bases, with 31 bases between. The CDR3 has 21 amino acids. Per germline, CDR1 SGHRS and CDR2 YFSETQ. Donors were Caucasian adults residing in Nashville, Tennessee, USA. Authors' methods: Junction-only sequences without quality scores were provided by ImmunoSEQ, so filtering was different. Some clones are missing from TCRdb's copy, which holds only in-frame ones; the method was immunoSEQ multiplex PCR. V and J calls and clone size are as listed in that table; D and trimming were resolved from the DNA. The sample records some 2,100,000 clones, nearly 97% being singletons. Study results and limitations: Clonotypes that were shared across a handful of donors made up around 5% of naive CD4 clonotypes. Rarefaction demonstrated incomplete sorted-subset sequencing despite large depth.

Sample: naive CD4+ T cells sorted from blood. The sample's subset: CD45RA+ positively selected. The chain recombines TRBV5-1 with TRBJ1-4; D unresolved. This clonotype was obtained from a young man in good health. The CDR3 region has the DNA TGCGCCAGCAGCTTGATCCCCCGTCCTCTTCAGCCGGCCTCCGCTGATGAAAAACTGTTTTTT. Amino acids: CASSLIPRPLQPASADEKLFF.